One sample yielded the 27 T cell receptor beta chains listed below, sequenced in a study of blood T cell repertoires in COVID-19. The protocol was immunoSEQ multiplex PCR, while the TCRdb copy is restricted to in-frame clones and leaves out a portion. This sample has 300,000 to 350,000 clones, with about nine tenths found just once. The sample was peripheral blood. Receptors originate from an older woman with COVID-19, enrolled during active disease.

The V and J genes are TRBV15 and TRBJ1-4, with TRBD1 as a possible D gene (6 bases). The CDR3 is made up of 15 amino acids. The germline V and J ends were trimmed by 3 bases and 8 bases, with 16 bases remaining between them. Germline V gene lookup returns CDR1 LNHNV and CDR2 YYDKDF (reference sequence). As DNA, the CDR3 is TGTGCCACCAGCAGGGGAGGGGGTAGTGCAGAAAAACTGTTTTTT. It codes for CATSRGGGSAEKLFF.

The CDR3 nucleotides are TGTGCCACCAGTCAGGGCGGTAGACAATGGGAGCAGTTCTTC. This gives the protein CATSQGGRQWEQFF. The chain carries TRBV24-1 and TRBJ2-1; tentatively, D is TRBD1 (5 bases). The V gene's germline CDR1 is KGHDR and CDR2 SFDVKD. CDR3 length: 14 residues. Between the trimmed V and J ends, which lost 6 bases and 10 bases, there was a span of 18 bases.

The rearrangement joins TRBV7-9 to TRBJ1-2, with D uncertain. Germline CDR1 and CDR2: SEHNR and FQNEAQ (reference sequence). The germline V and J ends were trimmed by 4 bases and 6 bases, with 3 bases remaining between them. The CDR3 length is 10 residues. CDR3 loop: CASSSDGYTF. In DNA, the CDR3 is TGTGCCAGCAGCTCTGATGGCTACACCTTC.

V usage is TRBV27 and J usage is TRBJ1-5; no reliable D call. The CDR3 has 14 amino acids. CDR1 is MNHEY and CDR2 is SMNVEV in the germline V gene (reference sequence). V dropped 2 bases and J dropped 7 bases, with 12 bases sitting between them. CDR3 DNA: TGTGCCAGCAGTTTAAGGGAGGGTTGGCAGCCCCAGCATTTT. Amino acid sequence: CASSLREGWQPQHF.

This clone was detected only once. The chain is built from TRBV18 and TRBJ2-2; TRBD1 is a possible D gene (6 bases). CDR1 is KGHSH and CDR2 is LQKENI in the germline V gene. This CDR3 comprises 16 residues. Trimming took 2 bases from V and 0 from J, leaving 10 bases between them. CDR3 region: CASSPIQGTNTGELFF. The CDR3 DNA reads as TGTGCCAGCTCACCAATCCAGGGGACGAACACCGGGGAGCTGTTTTTT.

The chain uses TRBV30 and TRBJ1-4, with D unclear. Germline-derived CDR1 and CDR2 are GTSNPN and SVGIG (reference sequence). Trimming cost V 2 bases and J 3 bases, with 7 bases left between them. There are 13 residues in the CDR3. Here the CDR3 reads CAWSKAANEKLFF. The CDR3 nucleotides read TGTGCCTGGAGTAAGGCGGCTAATGAAAAACTGTTTTTT.

The V gene is TRBV28, the J gene TRBJ2-5, with D possibly TRBD1 on 6 matching bases. This CDR3 is built from 14 residues. V lost 7 bases, J lost 2 bases, and 14 bases lay in between. From germline, CDR1 is MDHEN and CDR2 SYDVKM. The CDR3 spells CASIEGGVQETQYF. The CDR3 nucleotides read TGTGCCAGCATCGAAGGGGGAGTGCAAGAGACCCAGTACTTC.

Worth noting for this clone: Different DNA sequences within this sample yield the same CDR3. The chain is built from TRBV6-5 and TRBJ1-2; D perhaps matches TRBD1 (5 bases). Looked up from germline, CDR1 is MNHEY and CDR2 is SVGAGI. The V end was cut by 6 bases, the J end by 2 bases, with 10 bases between. The CDR3 is 13 residues long. CDR3 region: CASRKTVNYGYTF. The CDR3 coding sequence is TGTGCCAGCAGGAAGACAGTGAACTATGGCTACACCTTC.

V usage is TRBV27 and J usage is TRBJ2-7; TRBD2 is a possible D gene (6 bases). The V and J ends lost 3 bases and 2 bases respectively, with 14 bases between them. CDR1 is MNHEY, CDR2 SMNVEV, per germline (reference sequence). CDR3 length equals 15 residues. CDR3 sequence (DNA): TGTGCCAGCAGTTTTTCGGGAGCGGCACCCTACGAGCAGTACTTC. Protein product: CASSFSGAAPYEQYF.

This clone has a single count. The chain links TRBV6-5 to TRBJ1-5; 7 bases agree with TRBD1. J lost 5 bases, V lost 7 bases, and 8 bases had no gene match. The CDR3 length is 14 residues. Germline-derived CDR1 and CDR2 are MNHEY and SVGAGI. The CDR3 spells CASTTGQSDQPQHF. CDR3 bases: TGTGCCAGCACAACGGGACAGAGTGATCAGCCCCAGCATTTT.

In its sample, this clone was seen once. A single base is all that separates this from a far larger clone, so a read error is likely. The V call is TRBV5-4, the J call TRBJ1-1; 7 positions agree with TRBD1. This CDR3 comprises 12 residues. Germline CDR1 reads SGHNT; CDR2 reads YYREEE (reference sequence). V gave up 5 bases and J gave up 5 bases; unmatched junction bases: 3. The CDR3 DNA reads as TGTGCCAGCAGTCCAGGGGGGACTGAAGCTTTCTTT. Translating gives CASSPGGTEAFF.

This clone was detected a few times. The J gene is TRBJ1-1, the V gene TRBV4-1; 8 nucleotides line up with TRBD1. Unmatched junction bases numbered 15, after V lost 2 bases and J lost 4 bases. CDR3 length equals 18 residues. Germline-derived CDR1 and CDR2 are MGHRA and YSYEKL. The DNA of the CDR3 is TGCGCCAGCAGCCAAACCCTAAGGGCAGGGGGCCGTGGCACTGAAGCTTTCTTT. This encodes CASSQTLRAGGRGTEAFF.

The chain employs TRBV18 and TRBJ1-4; TRBD1 agrees at 10 bases. CDR1 KGHSH and CDR2 LQKENI come from the germline V gene. This CDR3 comprises 15 residues. The V gene end was trimmed by 6 bases and the J gene end by 7 bases; junction bases not matched to a gene: 8. The CDR3 bases are TGTGCCAGCTCCGCTTCGACAGGGGGCGTTGAAAAACTGTTTTTT. This sequence encodes CASSASTGGVEKLFF.

The chain is built from TRBV27 and TRBJ1-1; 11 nucleotides agree with TRBD1. The CDR3 loop spans 17 amino acids. The germline V gene encodes CDR1 MNHEY and CDR2 SMNVEV (reference sequence). V lost 5 bases and J lost 0; bases outside the gene matches: 8. The CDR3 loop reads CASSPMDRGLMNTEAFF. In DNA form, the CDR3 reads TGTGCCAGCAGTCCGATGGACAGGGGGCTTATGAACACTGAAGCTTTCTTT.

The chain couples TRBV2 to TRBJ1-1, with a possible D match to TRBD1 (5 bases). This CDR3 comprises 13 residues. Germline lookup yields CDR1 SNHLY and CDR2 FYNNEI. V lost 6 bases to trimming and J lost 3 bases, with 11 bases between them. CDR3 nucleotide sequence: TGTGCCAGCAGCGCGGGACGGTACACTGAAGCTTTCTTT. It codes for CASSAGRYTEAFF.

The CDR3 sequence: CASSLGLAGATDTQYF. The CDR3 bases are TGTGCCAGCAGCTTGGGACTAGCGGGGGCAACAGATACGCAGTATTTT. The rearrangement links TRBV7-3 to TRBJ2-3; 14 bases map to TRBD2. The CDR3 totals 16 residues. The germline V gene encodes CDR1 SGHTA and CDR2 FQGTGA. V was clipped by 3 bases and J by 3 bases; unmatched bases: 2.

This clone has just a few counts. V usage is TRBV6-1 and J usage is TRBJ1-6; TRBD1 agrees at 10 bases. Germline V lookup: CDR1 MNHNS, CDR2 SASEGT. V shed 2 bases and J 7 bases; nucleotides not matched to a gene: 5. The CDR3 is 16 residues long. The CDR3 here is CASSEPLGQGNSPLHF. CDR3 in DNA: TGTGCCAGCAGTGAACCTCTGGGACAGGGGAATTCACCCCTCCACTTT.

This clone was observed once. This chain uses TRBV18 with TRBJ1-6; D is undetermined. The CDR3 consists of 14 residues. Germline V gives CDR1 KGHSH, CDR2 LQKENI. V was cut by 3 bases and J by 9 bases, with 12 bases left in between. CDR3 DNA: TGTGCCAGCTCACCGAAAGACTCTGTTTCACCCCTCCACTTT. It codes for CASSPKDSVSPLHF.

The V call is TRBV30, the J call TRBJ2-7; possibly TRBD2 for D (5 bases). This CDR3 is built from 14 residues. The V gene's germline CDR1 is GTSNPN and CDR2 SVGIG (reference sequence). Trimming removed 5 bases at V and 2 bases at J, with 16 bases between. Here the CDR3 reads CAWRGSGMAYEQYF. Here the CDR3 DNA reads TGTGCCTGGCGCGGGTCCGGGATGGCCTACGAGCAGTACTTC. Complete variable domain (other parts from reference TRBV30 and TRBJ2-7): SQTIHQWPATLVQPVGSPLSLECTVEGTSNPNLYWYRQAAGRGLQLLFYSVGIGQISSEVPQNLSASRPQDRQFILSSKKLLLSDSGFYLCAWRGSGMAYEQYFGPGTRLTVT.

This sequence joins TRBV14 and TRBJ2-3; perhaps TRBD2 as D (6 bases). This CDR3 contains 14 residues. Germline CDR1 reads SGHDN; CDR2 reads FVKESK. The V end was cut by 3 bases, the J end by 3 bases, with 10 bases between. Here the CDR3 DNA reads TGTGCCAGCAGCCAGGGGGGAGCGACAGATACGCAGTATTTT. This codes for CASSQGGATDTQYF.

V usage is TRBV28 and J usage is TRBJ2-1; TRBD2 matches at 8 bases. CDR1 and CDR2 from the germline V gene are MDHEN and SYDVKM. Losses at the gene ends were 2 bases for V and 0 bases for J; bases not matched to a gene: 9. This CDR3 is built from 18 residues. The CDR3: CASSLRGGSPSSYNEQFF. In DNA form, the CDR3 reads TGTGCCAGCAGTTTACGCGGGGGGTCCCCGAGCTCCTACAATGAGCAGTTCTTC.

The chain uses TRBV3-1 (or the pseudogene TRBV3-2) and TRBJ2-3, with unresolved D. This CDR3 contains 15 residues. Germline V gene data show CDR1 as LGHDT and CDR2 as YNNKEL (reference sequence). The V and J ends lost 0 bases and 0 bases respectively, with 7 bases between them. CDR3 in DNA: TGTGCCAGCAGCCAAGACCCCAGTAGCACAGATACGCAGTATTTT. This codes for CASSQDPSSTDTQYF.

V and J are TRBV5-8 and TRBJ2-7; no reliable D call. This CDR3 spans 14 amino acids. Germline V gene lookup returns CDR1 SGHTS and CDR2 YDEGEE. The ends were cut back, 0 bases at V and 3 bases at J, with 10 bases in the middle. This CDR3 reads CASSLAGIGYEQYF. The CDR3 coding sequence is TGTGCCAGCAGCTTGGCAGGTATCGGCTACGAGCAGTACTTC.

The J gene is TRBJ2-7, the V gene TRBV6-5; 8 bases line up with TRBD1. This CDR3 has 13 amino acids. The ends lost 2 bases at V and 6 bases at J; junction bases unmatched: 3. The germline V gene has CDR1 MNHEY and CDR2 SVGAGI. The CDR3 nucleotides read TGTGCCAGCAGTTACAGGGACAGGCTCGAGCAGTACTTC. Its protein is CASSYRDRLEQYF.

The rearrangement joins TRBV9 to TRBJ1-1, with D perhaps TRBD1 (5 bases). Per the germline V gene, CDR1 is SGDLS and CDR2 is YYNGEE. This CDR3 has 15 residues. V lost 0 bases to trimming and J lost 3 bases, with 12 bases between them. The CDR3 bases are TGTGCCAGCAGCGTAGGCGGAGGGGATTACACTGAAGCTTTCTTT. Translating it yields CASSVGGGDYTEAFF.

This rearrangement joins TRBV7-9 to TRBJ1-2; D call uncertain. CDR1 is SEHNR, CDR2 FQNEAQ, per germline (reference sequence). CDR3 length: 12 residues. With 4 bases removed from V and 5 bases from J, the gap between germline ends came to 8 bases. This CDR3 reads CASSSGLYGYTF. CDR3 nucleotide sequence: TGTGCCAGCAGCTCGGGTCTTTATGGCTACACCTTC.

This chain joins TRBV5-1 and TRBJ1-1; 7 nucleotides match TRBD1. The ends lost 2 bases at V and 1 base at J; junction bases unmatched: 5. The CDR3 length is 15 residues. Germline loops: CDR1 SGHRS, CDR2 YFSETQ. CDR3 bases: TGCGCCAGCAGCTTTATCCGGGACAGGAACACTGAAGCTTTCTTT. Its protein is CASSFIRDRNTEAFF.